Listed below are T cell receptor beta chains from one sample, sequenced in a study of blood T cell repertoires in COVID-19. Repertoires were generated with immunoSEQ multiplex PCR, while TCRdb's copy carries only in-frame clones and drops some. The table records tens of thousands of clones, over 65% of them present only once. Sequencing was performed on peripheral blood. The receptors originated from a man in his fifties with active or convalescent COVID-19. Each CDR3 is given with its conserved first and last residue. The D gene is left open where the match is weak. Clone size, where shown, is once, few, many, or a class for clones that have expanded.

>few|14|TRBV19|NA|TRBJ1-5
TGTGCCAGTAGTCCGGACAGCCAAAATCAGCCCCAGCATTTT
CASSPDSQNQPQHF
>NA|13|TRBV12-3/TRBV12-4|NA|TRBJ1-1
TGTGCCAGCAGTTTAAAGGGGTGGACTGAAGCTTTCTTT
CASSLKGWTEAFF
>NA|14|TRBV25-1|NA|TRBJ1-1
TGTGCCTCTCAATGGGAGGGGGGGAGCACTGAAGCTTTCTTT
CASQWEGGSTEAFF
>once|14|TRBV5-1|NA|TRBJ2-5
TGCGCCAGCAGCCCGGCAGGGGAACAAGAGACCCAGTACTTC
CASSPAGEQETQYF
>NA|16|TRBV6-2/TRBV6-3|TRBD1|TRBJ2-5
TGTGCCAGCAGCGAAATTCCGGGACAGGGCGGGGAGACCCAGTACTTC
CASSEIPGQGGETQYF
>NA|16|TRBV5-5|NA|TRBJ2-2
TGTGCCAGCAGCTTGGCCTCCGGGACAACCACCGGGGAGCTGTTTTTT
CASSLASGTTTGELFF
>NA|15|TRBV9|NA|TRBJ1-2
TGTGCCAGCAGCCCCCTCAGGGAGGCAAACTATGGCTACACCTTC
CASSPLREANYGYTF
>NA|17|TRBV6-4|NA|TRBJ2-1
TGTGCCAGCAGTGACTCGTCGGGAGGCAGGGGGCATGGTGAGCAGTTCTTC
CASSDSSGGRGHGEQFF
>NA|14|TRBV13|NA|TRBJ1-1
TGTGCCAGCAGCGTAGGGAGAATTTACACTGAAGCTTTCTTT
CASSVGRIYTEAFF
>NA|13|TRBV18|NA|TRBJ1-1
TGTGCCAGCTCACGGGACAAGAACACTGAAGCTTTCTTT
CASSRDKNTEAFF
>NA|12|TRBV20-1|NA|TRBJ1-5
TGCAGTGCTAGTAAGGAGAATCAGCCCCAGCATTTT
CSASKENQPQHF
>NA|15|TRBV5-1|NA|TRBJ1-3
TGCGCCAGCAGCTCCCCGGGACTTTATGGAAACACCATATATTTT
CASSSPGLYGNTIYF
>once|14|TRBV4-1|NA|TRBJ1-2
TGCGCCAGCAGCCCCTCCTATGACTCGCCCCGAGACACCTTC
CASSPSYDSPRDTF
>NA|13|TRBV29-1|NA|TRBJ1-3
TGCAGCGTAACCCGTAGTTCTGGAAACACCATATATTTT
CSVTRSSGNTIYF
>NA|12|TRBV4-1|TRBD1|TRBJ2-3
TGCGCCTCCAGGGGGCGTACGGATACGCAGTATTTT
CASRGRTDTQYF
>NA|14|TRBV5-4|NA|TRBJ2-2
TGTGCCAGCAGCTTGGAACAGCTCACCGGGGAGCTGTTTTTT
CASSLEQLTGELFF
>NA|14|TRBV6-5|TRBD1|TRBJ2-5
TGTGCCAGCCACCGGGACAGGGTGGACGAGACCCAGTACTTC
CASHRDRVDETQYF
>NA|15|TRBV3-1/TRBV3-2|NA|TRBJ2-7
TGTGCCAGCAGCCAAGCTTCTGGGGGCTTCTACGAGCAGTACTTC
CASSQASGGFYEQYF
>NA|15|TRBV6-5|NA|TRBJ1-2
TGTGCCAGCACCGTAGGACAGAACCTTAACTATGGCTACACCTTC
CASTVGQNLNYGYTF
>few|16|TRBV9|NA|TRBJ1-3
TGTGCCAGCAGCTACGCGGTAGGTCGCTCTGGAAACACCATATATTTT
CASSYAVGRSGNTIYF
>NA|15|TRBV7-2|TRBD2|TRBJ2-7
TGTGCCAGCAGCTCGGAGCGGGGGGTATCCTACGAGCAGTACTTC
CASSSERGVSYEQYF
>NA|14|TRBV7-2|NA|TRBJ1-1
TGTGCCAGCTCTCTTCTTGCGGGGGCTACTGAAGCTTTCTTT
CASSLLAGATEAFF
>NA|16|TRBV6-5|TRBD1|TRBJ1-2
TGTGCCAGCAGTTCAGCGCTTGGGACAGCTTCCTATGGCTACACCTTC
CASSSALGTASYGYTF
>NA|16|TRBV5-4|NA|TRBJ1-3
TGTGCCAGCAGCTCCCCCCCCGGACAAACTGGAAACACCATATATTTT
CASSSPPGQTGNTIYF
>once|14|TRBV5-4|NA|TRBJ1-3
TGTGCCAGCAGCTTGGTGGGGACAGGAAACACCATATATTTT
CASSLVGTGNTIYF
>NA|17|TRBV24-1|NA|TRBJ1-3
TGTGCCGTATCCCGGGACATCGATCCCCCCTCTGGAAACACCATATATTTT
CAVSRDIDPPSGNTIYF
>NA|17|TRBV7-2|TRBD1|TRBJ1-1
TGTGCCAGCAGCTTAAGTCAGGGGGAGATGCCGACCCCTGAAGCTTTCTTT
CASSLSQGEMPTPEAFF
>NA|13|TRBV7-2|TRBD1|TRBJ1-4
TGTGCCAGCAGCTTAGCTGGAGGGACAGAGATGTTTTTT
CASSLAGGTEMFF
>NA|16|TRBV3-1/TRBV3-2|TRBD2|TRBJ2-3
TGTGCCAGCAGCCAGCGACTAGCGGGGGGGACAGATACGCAGTATTTT
CASSQRLAGGTDTQYF
>NA|18|TRBV2|TRBD1|TRBJ1-1
TGTGCCAGCAGTCATCCGGGACAGGGGGTAAGGTTTTTCACTGAAGCTTTCTTT
CASSHPGQGVRFFTEAFF
>NA|14|TRBV28|TRBD1|TRBJ1-2
TGTGCCAGCAGTTTCCGACAGGGGATCCATGGCTACACCTTC
CASSFRQGIHGYTF
>NA|12|TRBV7-9|NA|TRBJ1-1
TGTGCCAGCAACCTACAGCAGGGTTCAGCTTTCTTT
CASNLQQGSAFF
>NA|20|TRBV5-5|TRBD1|TRBJ1-5
TGTGCCAGCAGCTTGGCCACCTCGGGACAGGGGAGTTGGGGCAATCAGCCCCAGCATTTT
CASSLATSGQGSWGNQPQHF
>NA|14|TRBV5-1|NA|TRBJ1-4
TGCGCCAGCACCATTGACAAGACTAATGAAAAACTGTTTTTT
CASTIDKTNEKLFF
>NA|16|TRBV7-2|TRBD2|TRBJ2-3
TGTGCCAGCAGCTTATACTGGACTAGCGTGGCAGATACGCAGTATTTT
CASSLYWTSVADTQYF
>NA|15|TRBV2|NA|TRBJ2-7
TGTGCCAGCAGTGAAGAGAGGGCGAGTCCCTTCGAGCAGTACTTC
CASSEERASPFEQYF
>NA|13|TRBV6-5|NA|TRBJ1-6
TGTGCCAGCCGTTGGGGCTCCAATTCACCCCTCCACTTT
CASRWGSNSPLHF
>NA|15|TRBV2|TRBD1|TRBJ1-4
TGTGCCAGCAGGAACTACGGACAGGGCAATGAAAAACTGTTTTTT
CASRNYGQGNEKLFF
>few|14|TRBV6-5|NA|TRBJ1-1
TGTGCCAGCAGTTTCACGGTATTGAACACTGAAGCTTTCTTT
CASSFTVLNTEAFF
>NA|12|TRBV20-1|NA|TRBJ1-2
TGCAGTGCTAGTGCAGGGGATTATGGCTACACCTTC
CSASAGDYGYTF
>NA|18|TRBV19|TRBD2|TRBJ2-7
TGTGCCAGTAGTAGAACTAGCGGGGGATCGCTCGCCTTCTACGAGCAGTACTTC
CASSRTSGGSLAFYEQYF
>NA|14|TRBV27|NA|TRBJ2-3
TGTGCCAGCGCTCCGGGACTCTACACAGATACGCAGTATTTT
CASAPGLYTDTQYF
>NA|14|TRBV11-2|TRBD2|TRBJ2-7
TGTGCCAGCAGCTTAACTAGCGGGGGCTACGAGCAGTACTTC
CASSLTSGGYEQYF
>NA|18|TRBV15|NA|TRBJ2-1
TGTGCCACCAGCAGAGACGGGGGTCCGGGGGGCCTCTACAATGAGCAGTTCTTC
CATSRDGGPGGLYNEQFF
>NA|14|TRBV7-8|NA|TRBJ1-2
TGTGCCAGCAGCTTAGCGGGGAGAGTCTATGGCTACACCTTC
CASSLAGRVYGYTF
>NA|15|TRBV30|NA|TRBJ1-3
TGTGCCTCCGGGACAAACTCGCTCTCTGGAAACACCATATATTTT
CASGTNSLSGNTIYF
>NA|15|TRBV7-9|NA|TRBJ1-1
TGTGCCAGCAGCACTACAGGGTATGGAGCCACTGAAGCTTTCTTT
CASSTTGYGATEAFF
>once|13|TRBV18|NA|TRBJ2-5
TGTGCCAGCTCACCAGGGCTCCGAGAGACCCAGTACTTC
CASSPGLRETQYF
>NA|14|TRBV19|NA|TRBJ2-1
TGTGCCAGTAAAGGGGGGGGATCCTACAATGAGCAGTTCTTC
CASKGGGSYNEQFF
>NA|16|TRBV10-3|NA|TRBJ2-7
TGTGCCATCAGTGACAGGGGAACCCGTAGCTCCTACGAGCAGTACTTC
CAISDRGTRSSYEQYF
>NA|14|TRBV7-2|NA|TRBJ1-2
TGTGCCAGCAGCGAAGACGGGTTTTCCTATGGCTACACCTTC
CASSEDGFSYGYTF
>NA|17|TRBV5-6|TRBD1|TRBJ1-1
TGTGCCAGCAGCCCGGTGGGACAGGGGGCAAAGGACGCTGAAGCTTTCTTT
CASSPVGQGAKDAEAFF
>NA|15|TRBV6-5|TRBD1|TRBJ2-1
TGTGCCAGCAGTTACGTCGGACAGGGGATGAATGAGCAGTTCTTC
CASSYVGQGMNEQFF
>NA|13|TRBV28|TRBD1|TRBJ2-7
TGTGCCAGCAGTTTAGGGACAGCCGGAGAGCAGTACTTC
CASSLGTAGEQYF
>NA|14|TRBV9|TRBD1|TRBJ2-3
TGTGCCAGCAGCGTAGAAGGGGGCAGTGATACGCAGTATTTT
CASSVEGGSDTQYF